These 5 T cell receptor beta chains share one sample of origin, sequenced in a study of shared clonotypes between healthy human individuals (dated by TCRdb to 2018 to 2021). Library generation was performed with the immunoSEQ multiplex PCR assay. As stored in TCRdb, this immuneACCESS dataset retains in-frame rearrangements with V and J assigned. A fraction of the clones does not appear; measured against another copy, unresolved V genes explain less than half of the discrepancy, and the remainder lacks a known reason. Within this sample are some 2.4 million clones, with 80% to 95% of them counted one time only. The top ten constitute approximately 0.36% of the sample. Sequencing was carried out using naive CD4+ T cells from PBMCs. This specimen's cell subset or site label, per the study, means: CD45RA+ positively selected. The receptors originated from a man aged 18 to 30 in good health. Some clones in this sample may be carry-over from other donors' samples.

This clone was counted once. The CDR3 loop reads CASSFRDEQFF. The CDR3 DNA is TGTGCCAGCAGCTTCCGTGATGAGCAGTTCTTC. The chain recombines TRBV7-2 with TRBJ2-1; D ambiguous. V was trimmed by 3 bases and J by 8 bases, leaving 5 bases between them. CDR3 length: 11 residues. Per the germline V gene, CDR1 is SGHTA and CDR2 is FQGNSA.

The chain links TRBV5-1 to TRBJ2-3; TRBD1 aligns across 7 bases. The germline V gene has CDR1 SGHRS and CDR2 YFSETQ. The CDR3 runs 19 residues. Trimming cost V 0 bases and J 3 bases; bases outside gene matches: 16. The CDR3 loop reads CASSLGQKQGTPSTDTQYF. As DNA, the CDR3 is TGCGCCAGCAGCTTGGGACAAAAACAGGGGACCCCCTCGACAGATACGCAGTATTTT.

V and J are TRBV11-2 and TRBJ2-5; 7 bases fit TRBD1. The end of the DNA aligns better with TRBJ2-7, so the J call may be wrong. The CDR3 is 13 residues long. From germline, CDR1 is SGHAT and CDR2 FQNNGV. The CDR3 protein is CASSWTGFYEQYF. The CDR3, as DNA: TGTGCCAGCAGCTGGACAGGCTTCTACGAGCAGTACTTC.

J is TRBJ2-2 and V is TRBV5-1; TRBD2 is a possible D gene (5 bases). Germline V gives CDR1 SGHRS, CDR2 YFSETQ. Trimming cost V 3 bases and J 1 base, with 10 bases left between them. This CDR3 has 15 amino acids. The CDR3 spells CASSSSRENTGELFF. The CDR3 DNA follows: TGCGCCAGCAGCTCTAGCAGAGAGAACACCGGGGAGCTGTTTTTT.

This clone has more than one count but fewer than ten. This chain connects TRBV30 to TRBJ2-5; D perhaps matches TRBD2 (6 bases). The CDR3 spans 13 residues. Germline CDR1 is GTSNPN and CDR2 is SVGIG (reference sequence). V was pared by 2 bases and J by 7 bases, with 14 bases between. CDR3 sequence (DNA): TGTGCCTGGAGTACGGGGACCGGGGGGACCCAGTACTTC. Translation gives CAWSTGTGGTQYF.